This is a list of T cell receptor beta chains from one sample in a study of B cell selection in AIRE deficiency. Clones were sequenced by immunoSEQ multiplex PCR, and TCRdb holds only the in-frame ones, with some missing. The repertoire includes 20,000 to 25,000 clones, over 90% of them detected once, and about 2% sits in the top ten. The sample consisted of Tregs sorted from PBMCs. Source of these receptors: a human donor with AIRE deficiency. CDR3s include the opening cysteine and the closing phenylalanine or tryptophan. A D gene is named only where the DNA matches it firmly. Only some rows state a clone size, as once, few, many or a class for expanded clones.

V	size	J	D	DNA	CDR3
TRBV5-4	-	TRBJ2-7	-	TGTGCCACTCATATGGGAGTTGATCCCTACGAGCAGTACTTC	CATHMGVDPYEQYF
TRBV19	-	TRBJ2-4	-	TGTGCCAGTCAGGAGGACAGTCCATTAGCCAAAAACATTCAGTACTTC	CASQEDSPLAKNIQYF
TRBV7-2	-	TRBJ2-1	TRBD1	TGTGCCAGCAGCTCCGATCGGACAGGGGTGCAGTTCTTC	CASSSDRTGVQFF
TRBV7-9	-	TRBJ2-7	-	TGTGCCAGCAGCCAGACTGGGTGGTCAGTAGCCTACGAGCAGTACTTC	CASSQTGWSVAYEQYF
TRBV7-9	-	TRBJ1-3	TRBD1	TGTGCCAGCAGCTTGGTGGGGACAGCTGGAAACACCATATATTTT	CASSLVGTAGNTIYF
TRBV15	-	TRBJ2-1	TRBD2	TGTGCCACCAGCAGAGATTCTAGTAGCGGGAGGGCCTCCTACAATGAGCAGTTCTTC	CATSRDSSSGRASYNEQFF
TRBV29-1	-	TRBJ2-5	-	TGCAGCGTTGCTTATGGGGGAGAGACCCAGTACTTC	CSVAYGGETQYF
TRBV5-5	-	TRBJ2-7	-	TGTGCCAGCAGGGACACCGGACGCCGTAGGTACGAGCAGTACTTC	CASRDTGRRRYEQYF
TRBV7-9	once	TRBJ2-7	-	TGTGCCAGCAGCTTTGGGACCCCGGCCGACGAGCAGTACTTC	CASSFGTPADEQYF
TRBV14	-	TRBJ2-1	TRBD2	TGTGCCAGCAGCCTTTTACCGGGGACTAGCGGGGGTGGGCGTGAGCAGTTCTTC	CASSLLPGTSGGGREQFF
TRBV27	-	TRBJ1-1	-	TGTGCCAGCAGTTTACTCGGGACGGTTTTGGACACTGAAGCTTTCTTT	CASSLLGTVLDTEAFF
TRBV7-8	-	TRBJ2-1	-	TGTGCCAGCAGCTTACGGGGGTACAATGAGCAGTTCTTC	CASSLRGYNEQFF
TRBV5-1	few	TRBJ2-6	-	TGCGCCAGCAGCTTGGGGGTGAAGGGAAGATTTAGCTCTGGGGCCAACGTCCTGACTTTC	CASSLGVKGRFSSGANVLTF
TRBV27	-	TRBJ2-1	-	TGTGCCAGCAGTGACTACAATGAGCAGTTCTTC	CASSDYNEQFF
TRBV30	-	TRBJ2-1	TRBD2	TGTGCCTGGAGTGCCGGGACTAGAGCCTACAATGAGCAGTTCTTC	CAWSAGTRAYNEQFF
TRBV19	-	TRBJ2-2	-	TGTGCCAGTAGTACGTGGATGGGGACCGGGGAGCTGTTTTTT	CASSTWMGTGELFF
TRBV9	-	TRBJ2-7	TRBD1	TGTGCCAGCAGCCGACAGGGTGTTGGCTACGAGCAGTACTTC	CASSRQGVGYEQYF
TRBV28	-	TRBJ1-6	-	TGTGCCAGCAGTTTATTGAACTCACCCCTCCACTTT	CASSLLNSPLHF
TRBV19	-	TRBJ2-3	-	TGTGCCAGTAGTTGGCGGGCGACACGTAGCACAGATACGCAGTATTTT	CASSWRATRSTDTQYF
TRBV9	-	TRBJ2-3	TRBD2	TGTGCCAGCAGCGTAGGACTAGCGAAAACAGATACGCAGTATTTT	CASSVGLAKTDTQYF
TRBV5-4	few	TRBJ2-3	-	TGTGCCAGCAGCCGAGGAACGCTAAACGCAGATACGCAGTATTTT	CASSRGTLNADTQYF
TRBV5-1	-	TRBJ2-5	-	TGCGCCAGCAGCTGGACTGACCAAGAGACCCAGTACTTC	CASSWTDQETQYF
TRBV4-1	-	TRBJ2-1	-	TGCGCCAGCAGCCCGGTGAGGACCCCGAACAATGAGCAGTTCTTC	CASSPVRTPNNEQFF
TRBV19	-	TRBJ2-7	TRBD2	TGTGCCAGTAGTATAAGTCTAGCGGGAAACTCCTACGAGCAGTACTTC	CASSISLAGNSYEQYF
TRBV7-2	-	TRBJ2-3	-	TGTGCCAGCAGCTTAGCGGGAATGACGAATACGCAGTATTTT	CASSLAGMTNTQYF
TRBV15	-	TRBJ2-7	TRBD2	TGTGCCACCAGGCGAGCGGGAGGGCCACAGTACTTC	CATRRAGGPQYF
TRBV6-5	once	TRBJ1-2	-	TGTGCCAGCAGTTCCGGGACAATCTATGGCTACACCTTC	CASSSGTIYGYTF
TRBV5-1	-	TRBJ2-7	-	TGCGCCAGCAGCCCATTGGGGGAGCACGAGCAGTACTTC	CASSPLGEHEQYF
TRBV28	-	TRBJ1-3	-	TGTGCCAGCAGTTTGGGGGACATTTACTCTGGAAACACCATATATTTT	CASSLGDIYSGNTIYF
TRBV2	-	TRBJ2-2	TRBD1	TGTGCCAGCAGTGAACCCCGGGACAGGGGTCTTCTTGACACCGGGGAGCTGTTTTTT	CASSEPRDRGLLDTGELFF
TRBV18	-	TRBJ2-4	TRBD1	TGTGCCAGCTCACCAACGGGACAGGGGGCGAACATTCAGTACTTC	CASSPTGQGANIQYF
TRBV9	-	TRBJ2-1	TRBD2	TGTGCCAGCAGCGTTCAAGCGGGGTCCTACAATGAGCAGTTCTTC	CASSVQAGSYNEQFF
TRBV28	-	TRBJ1-5	TRBD1	TGTGCCAGCAGTTTAACAGGGGGAGGACAGCCCCAGCATTTT	CASSLTGGGQPQHF
TRBV7-2	once	TRBJ2-7	-	TGTGCCAGCAGACCTGGACCGGCCTACGAGCAGTACTTC	CASRPGPAYEQYF
TRBV7-2	-	TRBJ2-3	TRBD2	TGTGCCAGCAGCTCCAATTGGATAGCGGGAGGCAGCACAGATACGCAGTATTTT	CASSSNWIAGGSTDTQYF
TRBV19	-	TRBJ2-3	-	TGTGCCAGTAGTTCTGGAGGCACAGATACGCAGTATTTT	CASSSGGTDTQYF
TRBV30	-	TRBJ2-6	-	TGTGCCTGGAGTGTAAGGGGCAGGGTGTCCTCTGGGGCCAACGTCCTGACTTTC	CAWSVRGRVSSGANVLTF
TRBV5-4	-	TRBJ2-2	TRBD2	TGTGCCAGCAGCCCGGGGACTAGCGGGAGGACCGGGGAGCTGTTTTTT	CASSPGTSGRTGELFF
TRBV7-2	-	TRBJ2-2	-	TGTGCCAGCAGCTTTCAAGGCACCGGGGAGCTGTTTTTT	CASSFQGTGELFF
TRBV5-1	-	TRBJ2-7	-	TGCGCCAGTAGACATCTGACAGGGACTGACGAGCAGTACTTC	CASRHLTGTDEQYF
TRBV6-1	once	TRBJ2-1	TRBD2	TGTGCCAGCAGTGCCCCGACTAGCGGGAGTTGGAGTGAGCAGTTCTTC	CASSAPTSGSWSEQFF
TRBV10-1	once	TRBJ1-2	-	TGCGCCAGCAGCCGGGACAAGAAAGCCTACACCTTC	CASSRDKKAYTF
TRBV29-1	-	TRBJ1-2	-	TGCAGCAGCAGTCCCGACGGCAGGGGTGGCTACACCTTC	CSSSPDGRGGYTF
TRBV11-3	-	TRBJ2-2	-	TGTGCCAGCAGCTTAAAATACGTCGGGGAGCTGTTTTTT	CASSLKYVGELFF
TRBV18	-	TRBJ2-3	TRBD2	TGTGCCAGCTCACCGGCGCCCGGGACTATCTGGGGTACGCAGTATTTT	CASSPAPGTIWGTQYF
TRBV18	-	TRBJ2-2	-	TGTGCCAGCTCACGGGGACACAACACCGGGGAGCTGTTTTTT	CASSRGHNTGELFF
TRBV11-2	-	TRBJ2-7	-	TGTGCCAGCAGCTTTCGCCGGGGGCGCGAGCAGTACTTC	CASSFRRGREQYF
TRBV18	-	TRBJ2-2	-	TGTGCCAGCTCACAGACCGGGGAGCTGTTTTTT	CASSQTGELFF
TRBV15	-	TRBJ1-1	-	TGTGCCACCAGCATTCACAGGGACACTGAAGCTTTCTTT	CATSIHRDTEAFF
TRBV7-9	-	TRBJ2-3	TRBD1	TGTGCCAGCAGCTTAGCGGGACAGCTTACAGATACGCAGTATTTT	CASSLAGQLTDTQYF
TRBV27	-	TRBJ2-7	-	TGTGCCAGCAGTTTGAAGGGCCCCCTCTCCTACGAGCAGTACTTC	CASSLKGPLSYEQYF
TRBV4-2	-	TRBJ2-2	-	TGTGCCAGCAGCCAGGACCCCGGCGGGGAGCTGTTTTTT	CASSQDPGGELFF
TRBV19	-	TRBJ2-7	TRBD1	TGTGCCAGTCGATGGACAGGGGGTTTCGACGAGCAGTACTTC	CASRWTGGFDEQYF
TRBV2	once	TRBJ2-1	TRBD2	TGTGCCAGCGTCAAGACGGGACTAGCTTTAAGGAATGAGCAGTTCTTC	CASVKTGLALRNEQFF
TRBV10-3	-	TRBJ2-5	-	TGTGCCTCGCGTGGGGGACCCCAAGAGACCCAGTACTTC	CASRGGPQETQYF
TRBV28	-	TRBJ2-7	-	TGTGCCAGCAGACTAGGGCGTGGCGAGCAGTACTTC	CASRLGRGEQYF